This TCR beta chain was identified during a study of CD8 T cells in Susac syndrome. Random hexamers served to reverse transcribe roughly 0.5 to 1 ug RNA. immunoSEQ multiplex PCR amplified TCR beta CDR3 across 54 Vbeta, 13 Jbeta. TCRdb re-derived calls from the immunoSEQ multiplex PCR reads in MiXCR, one entry per CDR3 protein. The sample yields about 300,000 distinct CDR3 sequences, approximately 85% seen once. There are 17 residues in the CDR3. The germline gives CDR1 SGHAT, CDR2 FQNNGV. Trimming shortened V by 0 bases and J by 2 bases, and 17 bases separated the two germline ends. V usage is TRBV11-2 and J usage is TRBJ2-7, with D possibly matching TRBD2 (5 bases). The sequence was obtained from a human donor with multiple sclerosis. The sample taken for sequencing was CD8+ T cells from PBMCs. In DNA form, the CDR3 reads TGTGCCAGCAGCTTAGATAGCGTCCTTATACTAACCTACGAGCAGTACTTC. Its protein is CASSLDSVLILTYEQYF.